The 6 T cell receptor beta chains reported below all come from one sample, sequenced in a study of T cells in Graves' hyperthyroidism and ophthalmopathy. From RNA transcripts, TCR beta CDR3 regions were amplified. The study used the HTBI primer set for a first-round RT-PCR of the TCR CDR3. TCRdb reanalysed the multiplex PCR reads using MiXCR and keeps one entry per CDR3 protein. The sample lists 700,000 to 950,000 distinct CDR3 sequences, roughly 32% occurring once. The sample comprised blood. The receptors here all came from a woman in her forties with Graves' hyperthyroidism.

Comments on this clonotype: No conserved phenylalanine or tryptophan ends this CDR3, so it is likely a read error. The chain links TRBV10-3 to TRBJ2-5; 7 bases map to TRBD1. The CDR3 loop spans 17 amino acids. The V gene's germline CDR1 is ENHRY and CDR2 SYGVKD. The CDR3 reads CASSSGQAQNFQETQYS. The CDR3 nucleotides read TGTGCCAGCAGTTCTGGACAGGCTCAAAACTTCCAAGAGACCCAGTACTCC.

The chain carries TRBV6-5 and TRBJ1-1; 10 bases align to TRBD1. CDR3 length equals 14 residues. The trim removed 6 bases at V and 3 bases at J, leaving 4 bases unmatched. The germline CDR1 and CDR2 sequences are MNHEY and SVGAGI. This chain's CDR3 is CASSYGTGDTEAFF. CDR3 nucleotide sequence: TGTGCCAGCAGCTATGGGACAGGGGACACTGAAGCTTTCTTT.

This clonotype was seen many times. V and J are TRBV7-2 and TRBJ2-7; tentatively, D is TRBD1 (5 bases). Germline assignment: CDR1 SGHTA and CDR2 FQGNSA. The CDR3 sequence is 15 residues long. V lost 1 base to trimming and J lost 7 bases, with 17 bases between them. The CDR3 bases are TGTGCCAGCAGCTTAGGCGGCAGGGCCTCGTGGGAGCAGTACTTC. This encodes CASSLGGRASWEQYF.

Notes on this clonotype: One base away lies a much larger clone, so this may be a sequencing read error. The chain is built from TRBV5-6 and TRBJ2-5; D unclear. The CDR3 length is 16 residues. CDR1 and CDR2 from the germline V gene are SGHDT and YYEEEE. Trimming pared 4 bases from V and 6 bases from J, leaving 22 bases between. CDR3 sequence (DNA): TGTGCCAGCAGCATGGATCCACGGTCGATAGTGAAGACCCAGTACTTC. This encodes CASSMDPRSIVKTQYF.

This clonotype was seen repeatedly, ten times or more. This chain joins TRBV10-3 and TRBJ2-7, with TRBD1 identical over 8 bases. The CDR3 is made up of 12 amino acids. The germline CDR1 and CDR2 sequences are ENHRY and SYGVKD. V shed 4 bases and J 6 bases; nucleotides not matched to a gene: 2. The CDR3: CAISVTGAEQYF. The CDR3 DNA is TGTGCCATCAGTGTGACAGGGGCCGAGCAGTACTTC.

This chain joins TRBV7-9 and TRBJ2-7; TRBD2 aligns across 9 bases. V lost 5 bases and J lost 7; bases outside the gene matches: 12. Germline CDR1 SEHNR, CDR2 FQNEAQ (reference sequence). The CDR3 contains 15 residues. The CDR3 reads CASSAMIAGVNEQYF. CDR3 coding DNA: TGTGCCAGCAGCGCGATGATAGCGGGGGTAAATGAGCAGTACTTC.